This TCR beta chain emerged from a study of blood T cells in healthy people across ages. A second PCR, run for roughly 7 to 12 cycles, used a sample-barcoded 5' primer plus a J-beta primer mix. Sequencing recovered at least 2.5 million CDR3-containing paired-end reads from each sample. TCRdb ran MiXCR on the 5' RACE reads and lists one entry per CDR3 protein. In the table there are over 1.5 million distinct CDR3 sequences, about 49% of which are singletons. Donors each provided 8 to 10 milliliters of peripheral blood. V lost 1 base to trimming and J lost 0 bases; unmatched junction nucleotides: 15. The CDR3 totals 19 residues. Germline loops: CDR1 SGHTA, CDR2 FQGNSA. This clonotype occurred a few times. Its antigen is currently unknown. Broader study findings: When set beside aged donors, long-lived donors presented more naive CD4+ cells and higher diversity.

Sequencing input: blood. The sequence derives from a woman aged 40 to 49 in good health. The genes are TRBV7-2 and TRBJ2-7; TRBD1 matches at 7 bases. The CDR3: CASSLEAQQGPHLSYEQYF. Written as DNA, the CDR3 is TGTGCCAGCAGCTTAGAAGCCCAACAGGGGCCCCACCTCTCCTACGAGCAGTACTTC.